Following are 17 T cell receptor beta chains from one sample sequenced in a study of glioma-infiltrating T cells. Amplification of TCR alpha and beta CDR3 regions from RNA used iRepertoire nested multiplex PCR. MiXCR, run by TCRdb on the multiplex PCR reads, gives a single entry per CDR3 protein. This sample yields fewer than 3,500 distinct CDR3 sequences, of which 86% are seen a single time; about a third belongs to the top ten. Sequenced sample: glioma tissue, nonneoplastic brain tissue, or PBMCs (not recorded which). These receptors were collected from a human donor with low-grade glioma or glioblastoma, undergoing nonglioma brain surgery, or in good health (not recorded which).

This clonotype came up a few times. In a library made to pick up alpha chains, this beta chain is a stray read with a size that means little. The rearrangement joins TRBV6-1 to TRBJ2-5; D unclear. The germline gives CDR1 MNHNS, CDR2 SASEGT. The CDR3 has 12 amino acids. V lost 2 bases and J 6 bases, leaving 7 bases between the germline ends. The CDR3 is CASSERGQTQYF. DNA of the CDR3: TGTGCCAGCAGTGAAAGAGGACAGACCCAGTACTTC.

In its sample, this clonotype was seen once. Within a library made for alpha chains, this beta chain is off target, and its count is uninformative. The chain uses TRBV7-2 and TRBJ2-6; D perhaps matches TRBD2 (5 bases). CDR3 length equals 16 residues. V lost 5 bases to trimming and J lost 2 bases, with 13 bases between them. Germline values: CDR1 SGHTA, CDR2 FQGNSA. Written as DNA, the CDR3 is TGTGCCAGCAGCCCGCGGGTTACTACTGGGGCCAACGTCCTGACTTTC. Translation gives CASSPRVTTGANVLTF.

Comments on this clonotype: This beta chain is a stray read from a library made for alpha chains; its abundance is not meaningful. The chain carries TRBV6-1 and TRBJ1-1; a possible D gene is TRBD1 (5 bases). Germline CDR1 is MNHNS and CDR2 is SASEGT. The CDR3 is made up of 12 amino acids. Trimming took 5 bases from V and 3 from J, leaving 7 bases between them. CDR3 protein: CASSPGYTEAFF. The CDR3 nucleotides are TGTGCCAGCAGTCCAGGGTACACTGAAGCTTTCTTT.

Comments on this clonotype: Since it is a stray read in a library aimed at alpha chains, this beta chain has a size that is not meaningful. The chain employs TRBV15 and TRBJ2-3; TRBD2 matches at 8 bases. The CDR3 covers 16 residues. Germline V lookup: CDR1 LNHNV, CDR2 YYDKDF (reference sequence). V trimming: 0 bases; J trimming: 5 bases; junction bases outside the gene matches: 7. In nucleotides, the CDR3 is TGTGCCACCAGCAGAGATCGGGAGGGCCCGTTAGATACGCAGTATTTT. Translation: CATSRDREGPLDTQYF.

For this clonotype: One end of the junction is discordant with germline, which a read error may explain. The library was prepared for alpha chains; this beta chain is a stray read, so its frequency means little. The gene calls are TRBV5-1 and TRBJ1-1; D might be TRBD1 (5 bases). This CDR3 has 14 residues. Germline V gene data show CDR1 as SGHRS and CDR2 as YFSETQ. The DNA of the CDR3 is TGCGCCAGCAGCTTAAGGGGAATGAAGACTGAAGCTTTATTT. Protein: CASSLRGMKTEALF.

As for this clonotype: Because this beta chain is a stray read in a library intended to capture alpha chains, its abundance should not be given much weight. V usage is TRBV27 and J usage is TRBJ1-5; D not certain. The V end was cut by 4 bases, the J end by 3 bases, with 7 bases between. Germline V lookup: CDR1 MNHEY, CDR2 SMNVEV (reference sequence). There are 13 residues in the CDR3. CDR3 loop: CASSSNTNQPQHF. The CDR3 DNA reads as TGTGCCAGCAGTTCGAATACCAATCAGCCCCAGCATTTT.

About this clonotype: This beta chain appears as a stray read in a library generated for alpha chains; its size is not informative. CDR3: CASSYGGSVAKNIQYF. The CDR3 DNA reads as TGTGCCAGCAGTTACGGCGGGTCCGTAGCCAAAAACATTCAGTACTTC. The rearrangement links TRBV6-9 to TRBJ2-4; a possible D gene is TRBD2 (5 bases). This CDR3 comprises 16 residues. Germline V gene lookup returns CDR1 MNHGY and CDR2 SVAAGI. V lost 3 bases to trimming and J lost 0 bases, with 12 bases between them.

Note on this clonotype: As an off-target read in a library built for alpha chains, this beta chain has a frequency of little significance. This chain uses TRBV10-3 with TRBJ2-1, with 8 bases lining up with TRBD2. Germline CDR1 and CDR2: ENHRY and SYGVKD. J lost 5 bases, V lost 3 bases, and 0 bases had no gene match. This CDR3 has 13 residues. The CDR3 sequence: CAISELADNEQFF. Here the CDR3 DNA reads TGTGCCATCAGTGAACTAGCGGACAATGAGCAGTTCTTC.

Turning to this clonotype: As an off-target read in a library built for alpha chains, this beta chain has a frequency of little significance. The rearrangement uses TRBV7-6 and TRBJ2-3; D gene ambiguous. The CDR3 spans 15 residues. Trimming cost V 6 bases and J 5 bases, with 18 bases left between them. CDR1 is SGHVS, CDR2 FNYEAQ, per germline. For the CDR3, the DNA is TGTGCCAGCAGTTCCTCCCTCCAAGGGCGAGATACGCAGTATTTT. Protein product: CASSSSLQGRDTQYF.

Remarks on this clonotype: Because the library targeted alpha chains, this beta chain is an off-target read whose size means little. J is TRBJ1-2 and V is TRBV20-1, with D perhaps TRBD1 (6 bases). Germline V gene data show CDR1 as DFQATT and CDR2 as SNEGSKA (reference sequence). V was cut by 5 bases and J by 10 bases, with 17 bases left in between. The CDR3 runs to 12 residues. CDR3 region: CSALIRTALYTF. CDR3 nucleotide sequence: TGCAGTGCTCTAATAAGGACAGCGCTCTACACCTTC.

Concerning this clonotype: Found in a library prepared for alpha chains, this beta chain is an off-target read, and its abundance has little meaning. The CDR3 protein is CASSRGTAYGYTF. CDR3 nucleotide sequence: TGTGCCAGCAGCCGTGGGACGGCCTATGGCTACACCTTC. The V call is TRBV7-2, the J call TRBJ1-2; D perhaps matches TRBD1 (5 bases). The CDR3 consists of 13 residues. Trimming took 5 bases from V and 4 from J, leaving 11 bases between them. The germline CDR1 and CDR2 sequences are SGHTA and FQGNSA. The full variable domain, completed using reference TRBV7-2 and TRBJ1-2, is GAGVSQSPSNKVTEKGKDVELRCDPISGHTALYWYRQSLGQGLEFLIYFQGNSAPDKSGLPSDRFSAERTGGSVSTLTIQRTQQEDSAVYLCASSRGTAYGYTFGSGTRLTVV.

As concerns this clonotype: Within a library made for alpha chains, this beta chain is off target, and its count is uninformative. V gene TRBV3-1 combines with J gene TRBJ2-1; D possibly corresponds to TRBD2 (6 bases). CDR1 LGHDT and CDR2 YNNKEL come from the germline V gene (reference sequence). The ends were cut back, 0 bases at V and 7 bases at J, with 10 bases in the middle. The CDR3 is 14 residues long. The chain's CDR3 is CASSQDGRENEQFF. DNA for the CDR3: TGTGCCAGCAGCCAAGATGGACGGGAGAATGAGCAGTTCTTC.

A single count supports this clonotype. With the library built for alpha chains, this beta chain is off target and its frequency is not meaningful. V gene TRBV3-1 combines with J gene TRBJ1-2, with no clear D. CDR1 is LGHDT, CDR2 YNNKEL, per germline (reference sequence). Trimming shortened V by 7 bases and J by 5 bases, and 17 bases separated the two germline ends. CDR3 length: 14 residues. The CDR3 DNA sequence: TGTGCCAGCACCAGGACGGTTTCAGAATATGGCTACACCTTC. Translation gives CASTRTVSEYGYTF.

Worth noting for this clonotype: In a library made to pick up alpha chains, this beta chain is a stray read with a size that means little. This chain connects TRBV6-5 to TRBJ1-1; D unresolved. Germline CDR1 MNHEY, CDR2 SVGAGI. V lost 6 bases to trimming and J lost 11 bases, with 16 bases between them. The CDR3 is 12 residues long. The CDR3 DNA reads TGTGCCAGCAGGAGAGTCGGAGGTCCCGCTTTCTTT. This sequence encodes CASRRVGGPAFF.

As for this clonotype: A library prepared for alpha chains yielded this beta chain as an off-target read; its size is of little meaning. The chain links TRBV6-5 to TRBJ1-2; weak D call: TRBD1 (6 bases). V lost 2 bases and J 0 bases, leaving 7 bases between the germline ends. The germline gives CDR1 MNHEY, CDR2 SVGAGI. CDR3 size: 14 residues. The CDR3 reads CASSYGQTNYGYTF. The DNA of the CDR3 is TGTGCCAGCAGTTACGGACAGACTAACTATGGCTACACCTTC.

For this clonotype: In a library made to pick up alpha chains, this beta chain is a stray read with a size that means little. This chain uses TRBV28 with TRBJ2-2, with D perhaps TRBD1 (7 bases). The CDR3 consists of 13 residues. CDR1 MDHEN and CDR2 SYDVKM come from the germline V gene. The ends were cut back, 11 bases at V and 0 bases at J, with 10 bases in the middle. CDR3 residues: CACGTANTGELFF. The CDR3 region has the DNA TGTGCCTGCGGGACAGCGAACACCGGGGAGCTGTTTTTT.

This clonotype was found a few times. This beta chain is an unintended read in a library built for alpha chains; its size means little. The CDR3 nucleotides read TGTGCCAGCAGTTTATTAGGGGGACTCAGTTCACCCCTCCACTTT. It translates to CASSLLGGLSSPLHF. The chain employs TRBV27 and TRBJ1-6; D is perhaps TRBD1 (6 bases). There are 15 residues in the CDR3. Trimming stripped 1 base from V and 9 bases from J, with 13 bases between. Germline CDR1 and CDR2: MNHEY and SMNVEV (reference sequence).